These 15 T cell receptor beta chains were sequenced from one sample in a study of T cell responses to AZD1222 COVID-19 vaccine. Produced via immunoSEQ multiplex PCR; TCRdb's table is partial and in-frame only. The data hold just under 75,000 clones, with around three quarters observed a single time. Specimen: peripheral blood, collected 28 days after the second AZD1222 dose. These receptors were taken from an adult who received the AZD1222 COVID-19 vaccine.

The V call is TRBV29-1, the J call TRBJ1-1, with D uncertain. The V end was cut by 2 bases, the J end by 11 bases, with 3 bases between. Germline V gene data show CDR1 as SQVTM and CDR2 as ANQGSEA. The CDR3 extends over 8 amino acids. The CDR3 reads CSVEWAFF. DNA for the CDR3: TGCAGCGTTGAATGGGCTTTCTTT.

The CDR3 protein is CASSEIGNQPQHF. The CDR3 nucleotides read TGTGCCAGCAGTGAAATCGGGAATCAGCCCCAGCATTTT. The rearrangement uses TRBV6-1 and TRBJ1-5, with D unclear. V gave up 2 bases and J gave up 4 bases, with 6 bases separating them. There are 13 residues in the CDR3. The germline CDR1 and CDR2 sequences are MNHNS and SASEGT.

This clone was recorded only once. V is TRBV7-2 and J is TRBJ1-4; D perhaps matches TRBD1 (5 bases). The V gene's germline CDR1 is SGHTA and CDR2 FQGNSA. Trimming took off 1 base at V and 8 bases at J, with 17 bases between the two ends. The CDR3 length is 16 residues. CDR3 loop: CASSLGGARVGEKLFF. CDR3 bases: TGTGCCAGCAGCTTAGGAGGGGCGAGGGTGGGAGAAAAACTGTTTTTT.

V usage is TRBV7-9 and J usage is TRBJ2-5, with D unresolved. Germline V gene sequence: CDR1 SEHNR, CDR2 FQNEAQ (reference sequence). The CDR3 covers 17 residues. With 5 bases removed from V and 2 bases from J, the gap between germline ends came to 21 bases. CDR3 sequence (DNA): TGTGCCAGCAGCCCGGAAACGTGGCAGGTCGTTCAAGAGACCCAGTACTTC. It encodes CASSPETWQVVQETQYF.

The rearrangement joins TRBV9 to TRBJ2-5; D tentatively fits TRBD1 or TRBD2 (5 bases each). Germline V gives CDR1 SGDLS, CDR2 YYNGEE. Trimming took 3 bases from V and 1 from J, leaving 13 bases between them. The CDR3 is made up of 15 amino acids. The DNA of the CDR3 is TGTGCCAGCAGCGGGGGACCAAATACCCAAGAGACCCAGTACTTC. Residues: CASSGGPNTQETQYF.

The chain has TRBV6-1 and TRBJ2-3, with 7 positions matching TRBD2. CDR1 and CDR2 (germline): MNHNS, SASEGT. The ends lost 0 bases at V and 2 bases at J; junction bases unmatched: 8. The CDR3 sequence is 17 residues long. The DNA of the CDR3 is TGTGCCAGCAGTGAAGCGCTCGCGGGGGTTAACACAGATACGCAGTATTTT. Its translation: CASSEALAGVNTDTQYF.

The J gene is TRBJ1-4, the V gene TRBV25-1, with a possible D match to TRBD1 (5 bases). The CDR3 sequence is 15 residues long. The germline V gene has CDR1 MGHDK and CDR2 SYGVNS. Trimming pared 3 bases from V and 7 bases from J, leaving 15 bases between. The CDR3 bases are TGTGCCAGCAGTGATACAGGAGTAATAGGTGAAAAACTGTTTTTT. This gives the protein CASSDTGVIGEKLFF.

The chain couples TRBV28 to TRBJ2-7; 7 bases fit TRBD2. Per germline, CDR1 MDHEN and CDR2 SYDVKM. The CDR3 contains 19 residues. Germline trimming cut 5 bases from V and 3 bases from J; bases unmatched to any gene: 22. The CDR3 nucleotides are TGTGCCAGCAGTGCTTTGGTTTACAGAATGGGGGAGGGAGGCTACGAGCAGTACTTC. This translates into CASSALVYRMGEGGYEQYF.

This chain connects TRBV6-1 to TRBJ1-1; TRBD1 matches 8 bases. Germline V CDR1 and CDR2: MNHNS, SASEGT. The trim removed 1 base at V and 4 bases at J, leaving 5 bases unmatched. The CDR3 sequence is 15 residues long. The chain's CDR3 is CASSEVNGQGTEAFF. As DNA, the CDR3 is TGTGCCAGCAGTGAAGTAAATGGACAGGGCACTGAAGCTTTCTTT.

This clone came up a few times. The J gene is TRBJ2-7, the V gene TRBV4-3; 7 nucleotides align to TRBD1. The germline V gene has CDR1 LGHNA and CDR2 YSLEER. Trimming at V came to 4 bases and at J to 4 bases, leaving 4 bases not matched to a gene. This CDR3 region has 13 residues. CDR3 in amino acids: CASSPGQSYEQYF. In nucleotides, the CDR3 is TGCGCCAGCAGCCCGGGACAGAGTTACGAGCAGTACTTC.

V and J are TRBV11-3 and TRBJ2-2, with TRBD1 as a possible D gene (7 bases). CDR3 length: 16 residues. The germline CDR1 and CDR2 sequences are SGHNT and YENEEA. V lost 0 bases, J lost 7 bases, and 15 bases lay in between. This CDR3 is CASSLEPPQGGGELFF. As DNA, the CDR3 is TGTGCCAGCAGCTTAGAGCCCCCGCAGGGGGGCGGGGAGCTGTTTTTT.

V gene TRBV9 combines with J gene TRBJ2-5, with D possibly TRBD1 on 5 matching bases. Looked up from germline, CDR1 is SGDLS and CDR2 is YYNGEE. The V end lost 4 bases, the J end lost 2 bases, and 24 bases lay between the germline ends. The CDR3 spans 18 residues. This chain's CDR3 is CASSPKGAGQGWQETQYF. The CDR3 coding sequence is TGTGCCAGCAGCCCGAAGGGTGCAGGGCAAGGGTGGCAAGAGACCCAGTACTTC. Drawing the rest from reference TRBV9 and TRBJ2-5, the complete variable domain is DSGVTQTPKHLITATGQRVTLRCSPRSGDLSVYWYQQSLDQGLQFLIQYYNGEERAKGNILERFSAQQFPDLHSELNLSSLELGDSALYFCASSPKGAGQGWQETQYFGPGTRLLVL.

The V call is TRBV7-2, the J call TRBJ2-7; D possibly uses TRBD1 or TRBD2 (7 bases each). Germline V gives CDR1 SGHTA, CDR2 FQGNSA. V lost 3 bases and J lost 2, with 14 bases in between. The CDR3 has 15 residues. CDR3 in DNA: TGTGCCAGCAGCTTGTCCCCAGGGGGGGCCTACGAGCAGTACTTC. It is translated as CASSLSPGGAYEQYF.

The CDR3 DNA reads as TGCGCCAGCAGCGGCTTATTAGCGGGAAGGACCGGGGAGCTGTTTTTT. This sequence encodes CASSGLLAGRTGELFF. The rearrangement joins TRBV5-1 to TRBJ2-2; TRBD2 matches 8 bases. CDR1 and CDR2 (germline): SGHRS, YFSETQ. Trimming took 4 bases from V and 5 from J; bases not matched to a gene: 10. The CDR3 has 16 residues. Filled out from reference TRBV5-1 and TRBJ2-2, the complete variable domain reads KAGVTQTPRYLIKTRGQQVTLSCSPISGHRSVSWYQQTPGQGLQFLFEYFSETQRNKGNFPGRFSGRQFSNSRSEMNVSTLELGDSALYLCASSGLLAGRTGELFFGEGSRLTVL.

This chain joins TRBV6-5 and TRBJ1-1; 10 positions agree with TRBD1. Per the germline V gene, CDR1 is MNHEY and CDR2 is SVGAGI. J lost 5 bases, V lost 2 bases, and 5 bases had no gene match. CDR3 size: 15 residues. The CDR3, as DNA: TGTGCCAGCAGTTACGGGACAGGGGTGGGGACTGAAGCTTTCTTT. This translates into CASSYGTGVGTEAFF.